This T cell receptor beta chain was profiled in a study of T cells in localized non-small cell lung cancer. Whole-study results and caveats: Longer overall survival accompanied higher blood T cell density. Out of the top 100 tumor clones, a median around 50 were seen in adjacent lung.

TCRdb's table, derived via immunoSEQ multiplex PCR, lists solely in-frame clones and lacks some. In the table there are tens of thousands of clones, around 87% of which are singletons. Worth noting for this clone: Its target is unknown.

This specimen was peripheral blood, taken before any cancer treatment. The source of this sequence is a man aged 18 to 49 with stage I lung adenocarcinoma.

The DNA for the CDR3 is TGTGCCAGCAGTGAGCAAGGTAGCAATCAGCCCCAGCATTTT. As protein: CASSEQGSNQPQHF. The chain links TRBV6-1 to TRBJ1-5; D remains ambiguous. Germline lookup yields CDR1 MNHNS and CDR2 SASEGT. Trimming removed 3 bases from V and 0 bases from J, with 6 bases in between. The CDR3 totals 14 residues.